The next 8 T cell receptor beta chains were all read from a single sample in a study of T cell clonotyping in hematopoietic cell transplantation. Sequenced by immunoSEQ multiplex PCR; TCRdb stores in-frame clones only, minus some. The data hold some 26,000 clones, with less than 85% observed a single time. Time point in this sample: recipient sample about 28 days before transplant, after cytoreduction. The material sequenced was peripheral blood mononuclear cells, taken before stem cell transplant. The receptors derive from a man in his forties or fifties with acute myeloid leukemia. Some clones in this sample may be carry-over from other donors' samples.

V usage is TRBV7-9 and J usage is TRBJ1-2; no reliable D call. Germline assignment: CDR1 SEHNR and CDR2 FQNEAQ (reference sequence). Trimming took off 2 bases at V and 0 bases at J, with 13 bases between the two ends. The CDR3 runs 16 residues. CDR3 loop: CASSLSRALTNYGYTF. The CDR3 DNA reads TGTGCCAGCAGCTTATCCCGGGCCCTTACTAACTATGGCTACACCTTC.

V usage is TRBV7-2 and J usage is TRBJ2-1; 7 positions agree with TRBD1. With V trimmed by 2 bases and J by 9 bases, 7 bases remained unmatched. Germline CDR1 is SGHTA and CDR2 is FQGNSA. CDR3 length: 14 residues. The CDR3 spells CASSLSAGGGEQFF. Here the CDR3 DNA reads TGTGCCAGCAGCTTATCAGCAGGGGGTGGTGAGCAGTTCTTC.

The chain couples TRBV25-1 to TRBJ2-3; D assignment may be TRBD1 or TRBD2 (5 bases each). V was shortened by 7 bases and J by 8 bases, with 13 bases between the two germline ends. The CDR3 totals 12 residues. CDR1 is MGHDK and CDR2 is SYGVNS in the germline V gene. The CDR3 sequence is CASTPGAGTQYF. The CDR3 DNA reads as TGTGCCAGCACCCCCGGGGCGGGTACGCAGTATTTT.

The gene calls are TRBV7-2 and TRBJ2-5, with 7 bases matching TRBD1. The J call is in doubt because the DNA end fits TRBJ2-7 better. The CDR3 contains 15 residues. Germline CDR1 SGHTA, CDR2 FQGNSA. CDR3 loop: CASSLVPGGSYEQYF. The DNA for the CDR3 is TGTGCCAGCAGCTTAGTCCCAGGGGGCTCCTACGAGCAGTACTTC.

CDR3 DNA sequence: TGTGCCAGCGGGGGCTATGGCTACACCTTC. Residues: CASGGYGYTF. The chain couples TRBV5-5 to TRBJ1-2, with D possibly being TRBD1 (5 bases). V was pared by 7 bases and J by 4 bases, with 5 bases between. The length of the CDR3 is 10 residues. CDR1 is SGHKS, CDR2 YYEKEE, per germline (reference sequence).

The J gene is TRBJ2-7, the V gene TRBV9; either TRBD1 or TRBD2 may supply D (5 bases each). The CDR3 is made up of 13 amino acids. The germline CDR1 and CDR2 sequences are SGDLS and YYNGEE. The V gene lost 3 bases and the J gene lost 3 bases, with 10 bases spanning the gap. The CDR3 loop reads CASSATGHYEQYF. CDR3 sequence (DNA): TGTGCCAGCAGCGCCACGGGGCACTACGAGCAGTACTTC.

The J gene is TRBJ2-2, the V gene TRBV6-5; 11 nucleotides match TRBD2. CDR1 and CDR2 from the germline V gene are MNHEY and SVGAGI. This CDR3 spans 16 amino acids. Trimming removed 3 bases from V and 6 bases from J; junction bases left unmatched: 6. This CDR3 is CASSYPSGRTPGELFF. CDR3 sequence (DNA): TGTGCCAGCAGTTATCCTAGCGGGAGGACCCCCGGGGAGCTGTTTTTT.

The J gene is TRBJ2-7, the V gene TRBV11-2; D gene uncertain. Germline V gene lookup returns CDR1 SGHAT and CDR2 FQNNGV. The germline V and J ends were trimmed by 0 bases and 2 bases, with 11 bases remaining between them. This CDR3 has 15 residues. In DNA, the CDR3 is TGTGCCAGCAGCTTAGACTCAACCCCTACCTACGAGCAGTACTTC. This sequence encodes CASSLDSTPTYEQYF.